The 6 T cell receptor beta chains reported below all come from one sample, sequenced in a study of blood T cell repertoires in COVID-19. The data were produced by immunoSEQ multiplex PCR, yet TCRdb's version contains in-frame clones alone and is incomplete. The sample holds roughly 120,000 clones, around 80% seen once. The sequencing input was peripheral blood. These receptors all stem from a man between 70 and 80 years old with acute or convalescent COVID-19.

The V call is TRBV6-5, the J call TRBJ2-5; D not resolved. From germline, CDR1 is MNHEY and CDR2 SVGAGI. The CDR3 runs to 12 residues. The V gene lost 6 bases and the J gene lost 5 bases, with 10 bases spanning the gap. DNA of the CDR3: TGTGCCAGCAGCCTCATCGGGGAGACCCAGTACTTC. Protein product: CASSLIGETQYF.

This rearrangement joins TRBV7-8 to TRBJ2-6; D not certain. Trimming cost V 6 bases and J 0 bases, with 9 bases left between them. This CDR3 contains 15 residues. Per the germline V gene, CDR1 is SGHVS and CDR2 is FQNEAQ. The CDR3 coding sequence is TGTGCCAGCAGGTCAACAAACTCTGGGGCCAACGTCCTGACTTTC. Protein sequence: CASRSTNSGANVLTF.

The chain recombines TRBV12-5 with TRBJ2-3; D possibly corresponds to TRBD2 (7 bases). Germline CDR1 reads LGHNT; CDR2 reads FRNRAP. V was cut by 7 bases and J by 1 base, with 18 bases left in between. This CDR3 is built from 16 residues. The CDR3 bases are TGTGCTAGTGCCCTAGGAGGCGGGGGCCGCACAGATACGCAGTATTTT. This codes for CASALGGGGRTDTQYF. The whole variable domain, filled in from reference TRBV12-5 and TRBJ2-3, reads DARVTQTPRHKVTEMGQEVTMRCQPILGHNTVFWYRQTMMQGLELLAYFRNRAPLDDSGMPKDRFSAEMPDATLATLKIQPSEPRDSAVYFCASALGGGGRTDTQYFGPGTRLTVL.

CDR3 coding DNA: TGCAGTGCTAGTAGTCTCAACAGAGCTTACAATGAGCAGTTCTTC. Its protein is CSASSLNRAYNEQFF. The rearrangement joins TRBV20-1 to TRBJ2-1; D not resolved. Trimming took off 3 bases at V and 4 bases at J, with 16 bases between the two ends. This CDR3 contains 15 residues. Germline loops: CDR1 DFQATT, CDR2 SNEGSKA (reference sequence).

Only one count was recorded for this clone. The chain is built from TRBV29-1 and TRBJ1-5; possibly TRBD1 for D (6 bases). Trimming left V 4 bases short and J 1 base short, with 8 bases between. Germline V gene data show CDR1 as SQVTM and CDR2 as ANQGSEA. The CDR3 has 13 amino acids. The CDR3 region is CSVAQGSNQPQHF. The CDR3 bases are TGCAGCGTTGCCCAGGGGAGCAATCAGCCCCAGCATTTT.

The rearrangement uses TRBV19 and TRBJ1-2; the D gene is possibly TRBD1 (5 bases). This CDR3 has 15 amino acids. Trimming took 8 bases from V and 6 from J, leaving 22 bases between them. Germline V gene sequence: CDR1 LNHDA, CDR2 SQIVND (reference sequence). The CDR3 DNA follows: TGTGCCAGTCAAAGGGCGGGTGGGGACTTTAATGGCTACACCTTC. Translating it yields CASQRAGGDFNGYTF.